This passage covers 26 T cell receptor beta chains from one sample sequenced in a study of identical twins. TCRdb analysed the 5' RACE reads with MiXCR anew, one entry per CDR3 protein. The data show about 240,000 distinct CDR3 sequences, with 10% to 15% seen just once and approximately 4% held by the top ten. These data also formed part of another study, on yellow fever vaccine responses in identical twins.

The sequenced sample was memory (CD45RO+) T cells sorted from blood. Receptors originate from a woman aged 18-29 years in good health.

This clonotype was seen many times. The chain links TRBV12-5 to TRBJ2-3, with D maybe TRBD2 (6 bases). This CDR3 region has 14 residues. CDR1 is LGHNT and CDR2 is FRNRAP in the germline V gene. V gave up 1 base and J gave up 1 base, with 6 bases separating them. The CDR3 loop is CASGLGGGTDTQYF. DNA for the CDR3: TGTGCTAGTGGTTTGGGGGGGGGCACAGATACGCAGTATTTT.

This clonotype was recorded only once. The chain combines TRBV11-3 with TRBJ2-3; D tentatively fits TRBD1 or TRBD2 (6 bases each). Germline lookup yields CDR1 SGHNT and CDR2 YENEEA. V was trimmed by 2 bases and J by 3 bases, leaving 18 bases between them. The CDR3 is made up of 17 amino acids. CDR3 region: CASSLPRSKGGTDTQYF. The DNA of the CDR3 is TGTGCCAGCAGCTTACCACGATCCAAAGGGGGGACAGATACGCAGTATTTT.

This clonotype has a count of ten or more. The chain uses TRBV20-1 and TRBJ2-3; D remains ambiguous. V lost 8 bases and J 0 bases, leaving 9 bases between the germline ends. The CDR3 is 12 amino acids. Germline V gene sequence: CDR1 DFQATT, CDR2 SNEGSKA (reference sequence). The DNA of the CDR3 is TGCAGTTCCAGAATCAGCACAGATACGCAGTATTTT. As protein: CSSRISTDTQYF.

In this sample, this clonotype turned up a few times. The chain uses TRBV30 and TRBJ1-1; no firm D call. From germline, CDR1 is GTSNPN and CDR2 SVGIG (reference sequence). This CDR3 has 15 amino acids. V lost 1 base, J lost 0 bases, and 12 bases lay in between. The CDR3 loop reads CAWSGSGSLNTEAFF. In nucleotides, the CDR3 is TGTGCCTGGAGTGGCTCGGGGTCATTGAACACTGAAGCTTTCTTT.

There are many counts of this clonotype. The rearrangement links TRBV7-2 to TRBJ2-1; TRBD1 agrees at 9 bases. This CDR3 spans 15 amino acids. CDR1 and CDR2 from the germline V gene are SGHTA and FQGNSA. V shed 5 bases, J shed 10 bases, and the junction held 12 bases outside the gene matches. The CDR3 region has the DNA TGTGCCAGCAGCCCGGGACAGGGTGGTCAATGGGAGCAGTTCTTC. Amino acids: CASSPGQGGQWEQFF.

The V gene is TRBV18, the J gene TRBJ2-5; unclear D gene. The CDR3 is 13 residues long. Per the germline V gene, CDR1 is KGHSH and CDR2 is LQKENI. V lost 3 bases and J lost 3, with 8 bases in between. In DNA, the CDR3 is TGTGCCAGCTCACCCACTTTAAAAGAGACCCAGTACTTC. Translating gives CASSPTLKETQYF.

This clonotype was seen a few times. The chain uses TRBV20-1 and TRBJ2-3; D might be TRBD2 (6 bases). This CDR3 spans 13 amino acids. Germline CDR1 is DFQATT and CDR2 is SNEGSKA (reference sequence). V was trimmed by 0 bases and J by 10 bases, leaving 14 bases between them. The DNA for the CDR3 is TGCAGTGCTAGAGATAGGGCGGGGTCGGCGCAGTATTTT. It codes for CSARDRAGSAQYF.

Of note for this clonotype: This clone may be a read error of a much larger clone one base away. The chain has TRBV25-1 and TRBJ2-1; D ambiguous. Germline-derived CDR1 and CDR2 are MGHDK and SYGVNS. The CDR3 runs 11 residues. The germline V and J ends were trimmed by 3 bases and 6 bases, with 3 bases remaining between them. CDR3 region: CASSDSNEQFF. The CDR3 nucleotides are TGTGCCAGCAGTGACAGCAATGAGCAGTTCTTC.

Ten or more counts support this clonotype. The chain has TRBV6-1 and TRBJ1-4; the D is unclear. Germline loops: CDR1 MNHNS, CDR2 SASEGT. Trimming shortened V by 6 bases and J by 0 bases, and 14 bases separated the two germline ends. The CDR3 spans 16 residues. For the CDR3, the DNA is TGTGCCAGCAGCTCTCTCCGCGTAGCAACTAATGAAAAACTGTTTTTT. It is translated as CASSSLRVATNEKLFF.

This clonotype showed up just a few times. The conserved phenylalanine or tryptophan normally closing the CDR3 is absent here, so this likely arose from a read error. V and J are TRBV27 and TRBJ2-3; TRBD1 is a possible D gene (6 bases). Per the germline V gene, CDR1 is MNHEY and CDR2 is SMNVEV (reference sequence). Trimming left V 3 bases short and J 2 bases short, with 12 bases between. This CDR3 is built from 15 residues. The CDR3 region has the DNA TGTGCCAGCAGTTTCTTGGGGGCGAACACAGATACGCAGTATTCT. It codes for CASSFLGANTDTQYS.

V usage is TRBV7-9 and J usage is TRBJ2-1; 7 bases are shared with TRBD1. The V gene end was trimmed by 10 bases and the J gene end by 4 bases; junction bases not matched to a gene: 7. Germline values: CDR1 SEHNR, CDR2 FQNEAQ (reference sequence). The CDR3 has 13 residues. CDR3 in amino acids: CATADRQYNEQFF. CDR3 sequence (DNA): TGTGCCACCGCGGACAGGCAATACAATGAGCAGTTCTTC.

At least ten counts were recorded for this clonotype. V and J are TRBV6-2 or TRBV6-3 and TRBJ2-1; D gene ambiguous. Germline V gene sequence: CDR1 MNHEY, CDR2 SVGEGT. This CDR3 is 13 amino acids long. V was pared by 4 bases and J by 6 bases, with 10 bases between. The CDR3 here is CASSLGPSNEQFF. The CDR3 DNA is TGTGCCAGCAGTTTAGGGCCGTCCAATGAGCAGTTCTTC.

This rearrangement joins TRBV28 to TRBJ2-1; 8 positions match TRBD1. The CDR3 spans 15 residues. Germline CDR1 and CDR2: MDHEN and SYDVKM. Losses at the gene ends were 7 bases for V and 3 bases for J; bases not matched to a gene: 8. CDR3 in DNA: TGTGCCAGCACCGACGGACAGGGCGGCTACAATGAGCAGTTCTTC. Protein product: CASTDGQGGYNEQFF.

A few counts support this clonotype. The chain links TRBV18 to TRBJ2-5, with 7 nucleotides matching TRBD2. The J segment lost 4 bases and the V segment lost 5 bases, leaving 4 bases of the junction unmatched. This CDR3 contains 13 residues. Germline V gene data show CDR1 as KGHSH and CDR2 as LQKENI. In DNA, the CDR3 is TGTGCCAGCTCAGGGGAGGGTCGAGAGACCCAGTACTTC. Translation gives CASSGEGRETQYF.

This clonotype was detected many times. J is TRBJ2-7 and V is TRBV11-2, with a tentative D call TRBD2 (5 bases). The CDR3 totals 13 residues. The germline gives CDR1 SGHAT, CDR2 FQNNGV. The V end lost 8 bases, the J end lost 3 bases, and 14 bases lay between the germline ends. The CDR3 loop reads CASREGFVYEQYF. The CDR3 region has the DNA TGTGCCAGCCGGGAAGGATTTGTCTACGAGCAGTACTTC.

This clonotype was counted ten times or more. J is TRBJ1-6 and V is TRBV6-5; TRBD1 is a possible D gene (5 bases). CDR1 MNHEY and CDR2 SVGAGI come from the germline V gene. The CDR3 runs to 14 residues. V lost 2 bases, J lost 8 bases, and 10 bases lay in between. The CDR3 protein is CASSYRGDYSPLHF. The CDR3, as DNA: TGTGCCAGCAGTTACCGGGGGGATTATTCACCCCTCCACTTT.

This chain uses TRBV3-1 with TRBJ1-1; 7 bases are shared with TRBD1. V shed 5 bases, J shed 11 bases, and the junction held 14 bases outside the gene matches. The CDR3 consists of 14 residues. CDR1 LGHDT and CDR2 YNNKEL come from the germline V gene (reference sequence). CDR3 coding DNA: TGTGCCAGCAGCGAAGCAAGGGGGCGGTCCAGGGCTTTCTTT. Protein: CASSEARGRSRAFF.

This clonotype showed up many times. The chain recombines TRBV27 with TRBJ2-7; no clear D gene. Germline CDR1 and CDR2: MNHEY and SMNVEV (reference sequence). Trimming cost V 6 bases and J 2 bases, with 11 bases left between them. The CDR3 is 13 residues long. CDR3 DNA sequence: TGTGCCAGCAGAACCCACCGCGCCTACGAGCAGTACTTC. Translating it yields CASRTHRAYEQYF.

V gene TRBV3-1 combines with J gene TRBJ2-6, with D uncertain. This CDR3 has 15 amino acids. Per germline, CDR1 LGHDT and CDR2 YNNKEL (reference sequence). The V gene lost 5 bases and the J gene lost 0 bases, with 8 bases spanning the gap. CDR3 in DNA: TGTGCCAGCAGCGAACAGCTCTCTGGGGCCAACGTCCTGACTTTC. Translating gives CASSEQLSGANVLTF.

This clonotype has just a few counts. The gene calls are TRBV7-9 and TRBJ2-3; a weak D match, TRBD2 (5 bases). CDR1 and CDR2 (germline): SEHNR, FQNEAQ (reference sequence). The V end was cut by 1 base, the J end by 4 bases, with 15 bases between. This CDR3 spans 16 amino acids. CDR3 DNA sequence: TGTGCCAGCAGCTTAGAAGCTAGCTGGATCGCAGATACGCAGTATTTT. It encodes CASSLEASWIADTQYF.

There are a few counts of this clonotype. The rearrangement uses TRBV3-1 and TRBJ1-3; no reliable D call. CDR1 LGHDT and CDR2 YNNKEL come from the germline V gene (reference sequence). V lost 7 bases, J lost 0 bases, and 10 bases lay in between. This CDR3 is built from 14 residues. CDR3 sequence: CASTLRHSGNTIYF. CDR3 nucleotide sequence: TGTGCCAGCACATTAAGGCACTCTGGAAACACCATATATTTT. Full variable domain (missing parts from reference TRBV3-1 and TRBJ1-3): DTAVSQTPKYLVTQMGNDKSIKCEQNLGHDTMYWYKQDSKKFLKIMFSYNNKELIINETVPNRFSPKSPDKAHLNLHINSLELGDSAVYFCASTLRHSGNTIYFGEGSWLTVV.

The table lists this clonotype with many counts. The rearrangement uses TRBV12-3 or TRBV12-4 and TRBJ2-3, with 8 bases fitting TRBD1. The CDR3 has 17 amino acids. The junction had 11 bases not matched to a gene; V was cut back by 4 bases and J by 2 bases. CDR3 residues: CASSSVSGTGDTDTQYF. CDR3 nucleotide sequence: TGTGCCAGCAGTTCCGTCTCAGGGACAGGTGACACAGATACGCAGTATTTT.

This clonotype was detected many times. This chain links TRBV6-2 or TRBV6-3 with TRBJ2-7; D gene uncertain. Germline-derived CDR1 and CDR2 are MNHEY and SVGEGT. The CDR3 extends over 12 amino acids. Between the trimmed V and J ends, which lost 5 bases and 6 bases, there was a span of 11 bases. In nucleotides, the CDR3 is TGTGCCAGCAGTGTCCGGTCCGGCGAGCAGTACTTC. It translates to CASSVRSGEQYF.

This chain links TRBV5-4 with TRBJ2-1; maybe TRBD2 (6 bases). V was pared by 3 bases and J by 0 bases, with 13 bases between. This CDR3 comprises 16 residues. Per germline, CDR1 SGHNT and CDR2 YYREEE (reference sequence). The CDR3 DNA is TGTGCCAGCAGCTCGGCGGTCGGGAGCTCCTACAATGAGCAGTTCTTC. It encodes CASSSAVGSSYNEQFF.

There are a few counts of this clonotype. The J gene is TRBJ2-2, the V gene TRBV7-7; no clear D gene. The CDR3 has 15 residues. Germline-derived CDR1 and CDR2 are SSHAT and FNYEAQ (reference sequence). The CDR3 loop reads CASRPFRANTGELFF. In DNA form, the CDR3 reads TGTGCTAGCCGCCCCTTTCGAGCGAACACCGGGGAGCTGTTTTTT.

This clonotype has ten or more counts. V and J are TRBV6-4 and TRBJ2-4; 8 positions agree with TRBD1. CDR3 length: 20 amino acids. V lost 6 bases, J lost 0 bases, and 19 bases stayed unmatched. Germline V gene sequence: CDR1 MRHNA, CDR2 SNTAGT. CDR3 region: CASRSGTGWGPPLAKNIQYF. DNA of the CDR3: TGTGCCAGCAGGTCCGGGACAGGATGGGGTCCCCCTCTAGCCAAAAACATTCAGTACTTC.